The 12 T cell receptor beta chains below come from one sample, sequenced in a study of cytomegalovirus exposure and HLA in healthy donors. The PCR ran on 60 Vbeta and 13 Jbeta primers. Assay: immunoSEQ multiplex PCR; the TCRdb copy retains only in-frame clones and omits some. The data hold approximately 120,000 clones, with over 65% observed a single time. Material for sequencing was PBMCs. The receptors here all came from a young man in good health and CMV-seronegative.

This clone was seen a handful of times. This chain uses TRBV4-3 with TRBJ1-3, with TRBD1 identical over 7 bases. This CDR3 spans 15 amino acids. Per germline, CDR1 LGHNA and CDR2 YSLEER. The V gene end was trimmed by 1 base and the J gene end by 4 bases; junction bases not matched to a gene: 4. CDR3 DNA: TGCGCCAGCAGCCAAGGACAGGGTACGGGAAACACCATATATTTT. Its protein product is CASSQGQGTGNTIYF.

The chain carries TRBV21-1 and TRBJ2-1; the table's D call, TRBD1, has no DNA check behind it. TRBV21-1 is an annotated pseudogene. The CDR3 has 14 residues. For the CDR3, the DNA is TGTGCCAGCAGCAAAGAAACCGAGGGGGATGAGCAGTTCTTC. This codes for CASSKETEGDEQFF.

The rearrangement joins TRBV7-2 to TRBJ2-7; TRBD2 is a possible D gene (7 bases). V was pared by 5 bases and J by 2 bases, with 16 bases between. This CDR3 is built from 15 residues. Germline CDR1 reads SGHTA; CDR2 reads FQGNSA. The CDR3 here is CASSPQGRGTYEQYF. DNA for the CDR3: TGTGCCAGCAGCCCCCAGGGGAGGGGGACCTACGAGCAGTACTTC. Complete variable domain (other parts from reference TRBV7-2 and TRBJ2-7): GAGVSQSPSNKVTEKGKDVELRCDPISGHTALYWYRQSLGQGLEFLIYFQGNSAPDKSGLPSDRFSAERTGGSVSTLTIQRTQQEDSAVYLCASSPQGRGTYEQYFGPGTRLTVT.

The chain employs TRBV25-1 and TRBJ2-7; a weak D match, TRBD1 (8 bases). The germline V gene has CDR1 MGHDK and CDR2 SYGVNS. Trimming took 4 bases from V and 0 from J, leaving 16 bases between them. The CDR3 length is 16 residues. This CDR3 reads CASSGTRDRPSYEQYF. The CDR3 nucleotides are TGTGCCAGCAGTGGGACTAGGGACAGGCCCTCCTACGAGCAGTACTTC.

V is TRBV2 and J is TRBJ2-3, with a possible D match to TRBD1 (6 bases). Trimming took off 6 bases at V and 2 bases at J, with 15 bases between the two ends. CDR1 SNHLY and CDR2 FYNNEI come from the germline V gene. This CDR3 has 15 amino acids. This CDR3 is CASRLDRSNTDTQYF. In nucleotides, the CDR3 is TGTGCCAGCAGGCTCGACAGGTCGAACACAGATACGCAGTATTTT. The complete variable domain, with remaining parts taken from reference TRBV2 and TRBJ2-3, reads EPEVTQTPSHQVTQMGQEVILRCVPISNHLYFYWYRQILGQKVEFLVSFYNNEISEKSEIFDDQFSVERPDGSNFTLKIRSTKLEDSAMYFCASRLDRSNTDTQYFGPGTRLTVL.

The count of this clone is one. V gene TRBV25-1 combines with J gene TRBJ1-6; unclear D gene. The CDR3 consists of 15 residues. Trimming removed 2 bases at V and 4 bases at J, with 9 bases between. CDR1 MGHDK and CDR2 SYGVNS come from the germline V gene. The CDR3 region is CASSEVTVYNSPLHF. DNA of the CDR3: TGTGCCAGCAGTGAAGTAACTGTATATAATTCACCCCTCCACTTT.

The rearrangement links TRBV7-2 to TRBJ2-1; D remains ambiguous. Between the trimmed V and J ends, which lost 5 bases and 0 bases, there was a span of 11 bases. This CDR3 has 15 amino acids. Germline CDR1 reads SGHTA; CDR2 reads FQGNSA. This chain's CDR3 is CASSPRPGSYNEQFF. CDR3 bases: TGTGCCAGCAGCCCTCGACCGGGCTCCTACAATGAGCAGTTCTTC.

The V and J genes are TRBV19 and TRBJ1-4, with D perhaps TRBD1 (5 bases). V gave up 4 bases and J gave up 4 bases, with 10 bases separating them. CDR3 size: 14 residues. Germline values: CDR1 LNHDA, CDR2 SQIVND (reference sequence). CDR3 DNA sequence: TGTGCCAGTAGTACGGGGGACTATAATGAAAAACTGTTTTTT. It translates to CASSTGDYNEKLFF. The full variable domain, completed using reference TRBV19 and TRBJ1-4, is DGGITQSPKYLFRKEGQNVTLSCEQNLNHDAMYWYRQDPGQGLRLIYYSQIVNDFQKGDIAEGYSVSREKKESFPLTVTSAQKNPTAFYLCASSTGDYNEKLFFGSGTQLSVL.

With respect to this clone: Without the conserved terminal phenylalanine or tryptophan, this CDR3 likely stems from a read error. The DNA is left out, because the CDR3 cannot be placed on it with certainty; the CDR3 is given as TCRdb lists it. The V call is TRBV5-8, the J call TRBJ1-2; the DNA was not used to check the table's D call, TRBD1. The CDR3 adds up to 13 amino acids, both ends counted. From germline, CDR1 is SGHTS and CDR2 YDEGEE. The CDR3 region is CASSFGYAFDSPA.

The chain combines TRBV5-1 with TRBJ2-1, with TRBD2 matching 8 bases. Germline CDR1 SGHRS, CDR2 YFSETQ. CDR3 length equals 18 residues. J lost 0 bases, V lost 6 bases, and 14 bases had no gene match. CDR3 in DNA: TGCGCCAGCACTGACCGAACCCCCGCGGGGGGCTCCTACAATGAGCAGTTCTTC. Its protein is CASTDRTPAGGSYNEQFF. The full variable domain, completed using reference TRBV5-1 and TRBJ2-1, is KAGVTQTPRYLIKTRGQQVTLSCSPISGHRSVSWYQQTPGQGLQFLFEYFSETQRNKGNFPGRFSGRQFSNSRSEMNVSTLELGDSALYLCASTDRTPAGGSYNEQFFGPGTRLTVL.

The rearrangement joins TRBV13 to TRBJ1-1, with D possibly being TRBD1 (6 bases). The germline V gene encodes CDR1 PRHDT and CDR2 FYEKMQ (reference sequence). This CDR3 spans 15 amino acids. Trimming removed 2 bases at V and 4 bases at J, with 14 bases between. The CDR3 DNA is TGTGCCAGCAGCTTAAGTCACAGGGTGGGCACTGAAGCTTTCTTT. As protein: CASSLSHRVGTEAFF.

J is TRBJ1-6 and V is TRBV7-2; a possible D gene is TRBD1 (6 bases). This CDR3 has 16 amino acids. Trimming stripped 1 base from V and 7 bases from J, with 14 bases between. Germline V lookup: CDR1 SGHTA, CDR2 FQGNSA. CDR3 bases: TGTGCCAGCAGCTTAGTAGTCAGGGGTAGCAATTCACCCCTCCACTTT. This codes for CASSLVVRGSNSPLHF.